This note documents a single T cell receptor (beta chain) sequence. Its antigen is unknown. Base qualities are not recorded, but no much larger clone differs from it by a single base. The sample belongs to a study of T cell changes during pregnancy in multiple sclerosis (dated by TCRdb to the late 2010s). Regarding the study in general: The study examined how the T cell repertoire changed over the course of pregnancy in women with multiple sclerosis.

The V end loses 1 base and the J end loses 2 bases, and a stretch of 12 bases separates them. Reading the germline V gene gives CDR1 SGHVS and CDR2 FQNEAQ. The CDR3 covers 15 residues, taking in both the cysteine and the phenylalanine. Only the CDR3 portion is preserved as DNA: 45 bases, with reading frame beginning at the first base. Receptor libraries were prepared by the immunoSEQ multiplex PCR assay. TCRdb took this table from immuneACCESS and kept in-frame rearrangements with V and J called. Such tables lack part of the clones; where checked against another copy, unresolved V genes explain under half of the gap, and the rest is unexplained. Present in this sample are 55,000 to 70,000 clones, roughly nine tenths of which were seen just once. Approximately 0.4% of the sample belongs to the ten largest clones.

This sample comprised CD4+ T cells from peripheral blood mononuclear cells, obtained in the third trimester of pregnancy. The receptor comes from a female donor with multiple sclerosis, enrolled in a pregnancy study. The chain links TRBV7-8 with TRBJ2-7; TRBD2 is a weak D gene call, 6 bases matching. The bases are TGTGCCAGCAGCTTAGTCGGGGGAAGAACCTACGAGCAGTACTTC. This yields the protein CASSLVGGRTYEQYF.